Given below is one T cell receptor (beta chain) in context. Its target is unknown. The source of the sample is a study of T cell responses to AZD1222 COVID-19 vaccine. Overall study context: Pooled together were second doses at about 4 or about 12 weeks. Study outcomes and limitations: The sample set comprised mostly white British donors with more females, and clonal diversity was possibly underestimated. Repertoire collection took place solely once the T cell response had peaked.

V was clipped by 11 bases and J by 5 bases; unmatched bases: 11. The length of the CDR3 is 13 residues. CDR1 is MDHEN and CDR2 is SYDVKM in the germline V gene. Sequencing was performed with immunoSEQ multiplex PCR; in TCRdb, only in-frame clones are kept and a portion is missing. In the table there are around 160,000 clones, roughly 89% of which are singletons. The TCR sequence derives from an adult in good health. The V call is TRBV28, the J call TRBJ2-5, with 7 nucleotides matching TRBD2. Material: peripheral blood, obtained on day 0 of AZD1222 vaccination. The CDR3 DNA is TGTGCCGGGGGAGGGTCGATAGCGGAGACCCAGTACTTC. It codes for CAGGGSIAETQYF.